Listed below are T cell receptor beta chains from one sample, sequenced in a study of breast tumors, draining lymph nodes, adjacent tissues. A single record per CDR3 protein comes from TCRdb applying MiXCR to the multiplex PCR reads. This table holds some 150,000 distinct CDR3 sequences, 30% to 40% found once. The sample was axillary lymph node tissue. All receptors derive from a female donor with breast cancer. Some clones in this sample may be carry-over from other donors' samples. CDR3s include the opening cysteine and the closing phenylalanine or tryptophan. The D gene is left open where the match is weak. The size of a clone is reported for some rows only, either as once, few or many, or as a class for expanded clones.

CASSAPIGGMIYEQFF	TGTGCCAGCAGTGCACCAATCGGCGGGATGATATATGAGCAGTTCTTC	NA	TRBJ2-1	TRBV28	NA
CASSPSRDRSTGELFF	TGTGCCAGCTCACCTTCTCGGGACAGATCTACCGGGGAGCTGTTTTTT	TRBD1	TRBJ2-2	TRBV18	many
CASSKPGRNLETQYF	TGTGCCAGCAGCAAACCGGGACGGAATTTGGAGACCCAGTACTTC	NA	TRBJ2-5	TRBV5-4	NA
CSVEDSTGPKNFGANVLTF	TGCAGCGTTGAAGATTCGACAGGGCCTAAAAACTTTGGGGCCAACGTCCTGACTTTC	TRBD1	TRBJ2-6	TRBV29-1	many
CASSLQWPGSFSF	TGTGCCAGCAGCTTACAGTGGCCGGGCTCCTTTAGCTTC	NA	TRBJ2-7	TRBV7-9	many
CASSLVSGSRNEQFF	TGTGCCAGCAGCTTAGTTAGCGGGAGTAGGAATGAGCAGTTCTTC	TRBD2	TRBJ2-1	TRBV7-2	many
CASSLAGLLMNTEAFF	TGTGCCAGCAGCTTGGCGGGACTCCTCATGAACACTGAAGCTTTCTTT	NA	TRBJ1-1	TRBV5-4	NA
CASSFRSYEQYF	TGTGCCAGCAGTTTTAGGAGCTACGAGCAGTACTTC	NA	TRBJ2-7	TRBV28	many
CASSEAGGIYEQYF	TGTGCCAGCAGTGAAGCCGGCGGGATCTACGAGCAGTACTTC	NA	TRBJ2-7	TRBV6-1	many
CALRPGLDHNEQFF	TGTGCCTTGCGACCGGGACTAGACCACAATGAGCAGTTCTTC	TRBD2	TRBJ2-1	TRBV5-8	many
CASSETRAGGRDTQYF	TGTGCCAGCAGTGAGACCCGGGCGGGAGGTAGAGATACGCAGTATTTT	TRBD2	TRBJ2-3	TRBV6-4	many
CASSLAGSGAYNEQFF	TGTGCCAGCAGCTTAGCGGGGAGCGGGGCCTACAATGAGCAGTTCTTC	TRBD2	TRBJ2-1	TRBV7-2	many
CASSLEGHEQYF	TGTGCCAGCAGCTTAGAAGGGCACGAGCAGTATTTT	NA	TRBJ2-3	TRBV7-8	NA
CASSLGRVNEKLFF	TGTGCCAGCAGCTTAGGCAGAGTTAATGAAAAACTGTTTTTT	NA	TRBJ1-4	TRBV7-3	NA
CAGGRTENTEAFF	TGTGCCGGGGGACGGACCGAGAACACTGAAGCTTTCTTT	NA	TRBJ1-1	TRBV2	many